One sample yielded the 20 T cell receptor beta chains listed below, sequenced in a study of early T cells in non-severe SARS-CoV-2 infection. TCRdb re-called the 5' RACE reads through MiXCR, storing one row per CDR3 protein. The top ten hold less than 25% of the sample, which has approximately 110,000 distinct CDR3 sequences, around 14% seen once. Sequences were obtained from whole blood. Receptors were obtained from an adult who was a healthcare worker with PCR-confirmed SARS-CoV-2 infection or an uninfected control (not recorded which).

Here the CDR3 DNA reads TGCAGCGTTCGTCAGGGAGATGAGCAGTTCTTC. It encodes CSVRQGDEQFF. J is TRBJ2-1 and V is TRBV29-1; D tentatively fits TRBD1 or TRBD2 (5 bases each). V lost 5 bases, J lost 8 bases, and 10 bases lay in between. In germline, CDR1 is SQVTM, CDR2 ANQGSEA. This CDR3 comprises 11 residues.

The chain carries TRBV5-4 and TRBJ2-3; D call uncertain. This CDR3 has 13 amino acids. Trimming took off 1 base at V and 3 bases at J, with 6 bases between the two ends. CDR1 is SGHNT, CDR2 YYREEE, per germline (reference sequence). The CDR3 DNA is TGTGCCAGCAGCTTGCCTAGGACAGATACGCAGTATTTT. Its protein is CASSLPRTDTQYF.

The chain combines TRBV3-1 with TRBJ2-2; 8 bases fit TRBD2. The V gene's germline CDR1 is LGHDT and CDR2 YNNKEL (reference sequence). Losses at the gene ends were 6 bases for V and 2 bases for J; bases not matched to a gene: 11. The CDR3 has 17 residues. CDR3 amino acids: CASRETSGGLNTGELFF. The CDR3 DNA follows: TGTGCCAGCAGGGAAACCAGCGGGGGTCTAAACACCGGGGAGCTGTTTTTT.

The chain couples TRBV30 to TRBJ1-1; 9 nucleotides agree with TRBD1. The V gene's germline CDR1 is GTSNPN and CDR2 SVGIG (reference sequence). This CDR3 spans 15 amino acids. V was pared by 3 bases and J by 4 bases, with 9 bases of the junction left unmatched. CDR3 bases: TGTGCCTGGAGAGGGACAGGGTGGGTCGGCACTGAAGCTTTCTTT. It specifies CAWRGTGWVGTEAFF.

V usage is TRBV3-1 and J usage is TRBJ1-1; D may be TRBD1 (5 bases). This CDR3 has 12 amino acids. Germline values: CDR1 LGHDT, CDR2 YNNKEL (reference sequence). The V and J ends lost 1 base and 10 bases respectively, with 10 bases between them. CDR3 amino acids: CASSQGGGVAFF. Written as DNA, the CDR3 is TGTGCCAGCAGCCAAGGAGGAGGGGTAGCTTTCTTT.

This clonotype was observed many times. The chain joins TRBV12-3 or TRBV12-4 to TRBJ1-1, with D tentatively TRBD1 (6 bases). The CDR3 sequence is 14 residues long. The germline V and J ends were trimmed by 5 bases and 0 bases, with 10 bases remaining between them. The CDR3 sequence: CASSLTGLNTEAFF. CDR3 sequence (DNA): TGTGCCAGCAGTCTTACAGGGTTGAACACTGAAGCTTTCTTT.

CDR3 nucleotides: TGTGCCAGCAGCACGGGCCCCTCCGGGAACAATGAGCAGTTCTTC. Translated, it gives CASSTGPSGNNEQFF. This chain uses TRBV7-7 with TRBJ2-1, with a possible D match to TRBD2 (5 bases). Trimming cost V 5 bases and J 5 bases, with 16 bases left between them. Per germline, CDR1 SSHAT and CDR2 FNYEAQ (reference sequence). This CDR3 contains 15 residues.

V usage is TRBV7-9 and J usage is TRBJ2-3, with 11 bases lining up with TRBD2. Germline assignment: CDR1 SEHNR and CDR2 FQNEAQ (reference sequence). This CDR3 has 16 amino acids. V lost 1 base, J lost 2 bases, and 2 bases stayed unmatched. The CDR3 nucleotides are TGTGCCAGCAGCTTAGAACTAGCGGGGGACACAGATACGCAGTATTTT. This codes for CASSLELAGDTDTQYF.

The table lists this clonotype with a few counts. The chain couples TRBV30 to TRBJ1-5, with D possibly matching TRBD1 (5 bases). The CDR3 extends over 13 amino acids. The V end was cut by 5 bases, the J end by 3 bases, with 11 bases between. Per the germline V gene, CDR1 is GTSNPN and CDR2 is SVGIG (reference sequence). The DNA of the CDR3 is TGTGCCTGGTCGACAGCCTCCAATCAGCCCCAGCATTTT. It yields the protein CAWSTASNQPQHF. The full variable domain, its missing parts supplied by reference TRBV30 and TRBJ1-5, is SQTIHQWPATLVQPVGSPLSLECTVEGTSNPNLYWYRQAAGRGLQLLFYSVGIGQISSEVPQNLSASRPQDRQFILSSKKLLLSDSGFYLCAWSTASNQPQHFGDGTRLSIL.

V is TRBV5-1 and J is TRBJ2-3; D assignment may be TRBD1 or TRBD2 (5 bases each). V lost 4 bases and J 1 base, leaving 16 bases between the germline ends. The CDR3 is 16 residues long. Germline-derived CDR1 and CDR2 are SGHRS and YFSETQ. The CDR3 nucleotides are TGCGCCAGCAGCCCATGGGGACCCGGAGGCACAGATACGCAGTATTTT. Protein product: CASSPWGPGGTDTQYF.

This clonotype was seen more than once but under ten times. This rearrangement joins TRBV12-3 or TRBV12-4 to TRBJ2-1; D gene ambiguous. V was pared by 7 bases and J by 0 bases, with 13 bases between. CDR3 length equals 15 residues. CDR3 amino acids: CASIPDASSYNEQFF. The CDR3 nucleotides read TGTGCCAGCATTCCGGACGCGAGCTCCTACAATGAGCAGTTCTTC.

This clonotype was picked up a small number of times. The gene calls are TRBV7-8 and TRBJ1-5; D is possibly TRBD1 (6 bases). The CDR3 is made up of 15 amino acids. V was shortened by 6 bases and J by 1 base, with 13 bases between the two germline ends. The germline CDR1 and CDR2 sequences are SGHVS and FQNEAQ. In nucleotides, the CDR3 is TGTGCCAGCAGTCTACAGGGTGGCAGCAATCAGCCCCAGCATTTT. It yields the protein CASSLQGGSNQPQHF.

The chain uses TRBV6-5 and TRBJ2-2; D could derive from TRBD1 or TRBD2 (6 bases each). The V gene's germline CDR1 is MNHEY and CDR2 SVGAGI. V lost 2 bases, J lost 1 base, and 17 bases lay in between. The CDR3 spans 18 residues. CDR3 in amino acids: CASSYQGGGQKNTGELFF. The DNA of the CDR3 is TGTGCCAGCAGTTACCAAGGAGGGGGACAAAAGAACACCGGGGAGCTGTTTTTT.

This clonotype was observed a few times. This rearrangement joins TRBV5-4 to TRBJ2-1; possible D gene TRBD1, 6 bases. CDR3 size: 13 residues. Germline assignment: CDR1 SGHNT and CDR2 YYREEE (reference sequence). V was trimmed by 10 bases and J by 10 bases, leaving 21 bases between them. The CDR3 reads CAARGAAYGEQFF. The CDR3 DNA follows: TGTGCCGCCAGGGGCGCCGCGTACGGGGAGCAGTTCTTC.

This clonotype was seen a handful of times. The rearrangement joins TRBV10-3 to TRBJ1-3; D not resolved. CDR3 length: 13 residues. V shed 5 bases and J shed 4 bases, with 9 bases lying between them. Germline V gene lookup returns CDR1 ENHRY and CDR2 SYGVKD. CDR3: CAISPVSGNTIYF. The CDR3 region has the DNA TGTGCCATCAGTCCGGTCTCCGGAAACACCATATATTTT.

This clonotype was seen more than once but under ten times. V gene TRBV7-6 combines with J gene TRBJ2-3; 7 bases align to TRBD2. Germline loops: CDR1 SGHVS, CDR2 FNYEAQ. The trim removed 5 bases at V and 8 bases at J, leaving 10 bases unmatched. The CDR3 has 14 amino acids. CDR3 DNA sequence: TGTGCCAGCAGCCGCGGGGGTGGAGGTTCTACGCAGTATTTT. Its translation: CASSRGGGGSTQYF.

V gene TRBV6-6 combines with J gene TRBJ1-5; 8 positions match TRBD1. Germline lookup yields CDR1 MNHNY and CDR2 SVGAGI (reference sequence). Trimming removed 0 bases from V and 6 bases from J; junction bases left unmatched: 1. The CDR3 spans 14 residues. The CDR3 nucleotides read TGTGCCAGCAGTTACTCCCAGGGGGCTCAGCCCCAGCATTTT. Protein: CASSYSQGAQPQHF.

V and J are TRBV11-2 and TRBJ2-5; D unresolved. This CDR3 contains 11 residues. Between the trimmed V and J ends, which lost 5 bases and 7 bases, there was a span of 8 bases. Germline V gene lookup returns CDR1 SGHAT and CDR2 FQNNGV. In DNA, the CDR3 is TGTGCCAGCAGCCAAATCCGGACCCAGTACTTC. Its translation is CASSQIRTQYF.

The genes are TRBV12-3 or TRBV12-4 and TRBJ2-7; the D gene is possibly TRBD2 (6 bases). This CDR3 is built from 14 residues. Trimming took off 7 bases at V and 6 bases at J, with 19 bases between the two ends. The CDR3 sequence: CASTTSGDWGEQYF. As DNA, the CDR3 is TGTGCCAGCACCACGTCGGGGGACTGGGGCGAGCAGTACTTC.

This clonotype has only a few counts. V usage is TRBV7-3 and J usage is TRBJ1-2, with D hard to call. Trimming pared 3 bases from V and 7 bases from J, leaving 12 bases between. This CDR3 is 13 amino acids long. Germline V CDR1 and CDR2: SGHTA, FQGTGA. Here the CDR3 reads CASSFPGGLGYTF. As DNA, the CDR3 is TGTGCCAGCAGCTTTCCGGGAGGGCTTGGCTACACCTTC.